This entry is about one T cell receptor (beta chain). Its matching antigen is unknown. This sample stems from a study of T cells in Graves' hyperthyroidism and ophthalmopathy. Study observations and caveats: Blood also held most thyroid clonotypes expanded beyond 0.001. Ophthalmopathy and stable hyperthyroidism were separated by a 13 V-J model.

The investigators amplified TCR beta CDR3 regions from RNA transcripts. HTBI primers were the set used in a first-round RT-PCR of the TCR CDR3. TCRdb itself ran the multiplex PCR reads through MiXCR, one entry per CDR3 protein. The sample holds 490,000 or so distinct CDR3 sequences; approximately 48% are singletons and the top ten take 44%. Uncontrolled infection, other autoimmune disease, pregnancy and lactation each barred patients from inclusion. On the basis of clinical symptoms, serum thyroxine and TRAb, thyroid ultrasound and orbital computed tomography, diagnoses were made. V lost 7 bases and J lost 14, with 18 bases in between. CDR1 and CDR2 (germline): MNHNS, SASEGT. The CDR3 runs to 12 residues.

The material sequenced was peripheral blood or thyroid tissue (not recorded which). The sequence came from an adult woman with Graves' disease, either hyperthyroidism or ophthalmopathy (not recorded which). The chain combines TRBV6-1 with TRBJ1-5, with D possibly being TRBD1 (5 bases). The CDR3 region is CASKGTRAYEHF. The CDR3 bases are TGTGCCAGCAAAGGGACTCGAGCCTACGAGCATTTT.